This T cell receptor (beta chain) was sequenced for a study of control samples from healthy donors and cancer patients. Assay used: immunoSEQ multiplex PCR; TCRdb lists only in-frame clones, some missing. The sample has some 73,000 clones, 85% to 95% seen once; the top ten hold roughly 6.2%. Sequenced input: blood. This TCR was recovered from a woman in her forties in good health.

The CDR3 nucleotides read TGCGCCAGCAGCTTGCCTCAGGGGAGGAACACTGAAGCTTTCTTT. Protein sequence: CASSLPQGRNTEAFF. The chain carries TRBV5-1 and TRBJ1-1, with D possibly matching TRBD1 (6 bases). CDR3 length: 15 amino acids. From germline, CDR1 is SGHRS and CDR2 YFSETQ. V dropped 1 base and J dropped 1 base, with 11 bases sitting between them.